What follows is one T cell receptor (beta chain) and its context. Its antigen is not identified. The time point was: newly diagnosed GD, antithyroid drugs for less than 3 months. Making the TCR library involved RNA that had been extracted from PBMCs. The sample is drawn from a study of regulatory T cells in long-lasting Graves disease. Arm-PCR with iRepertoire HTBI primers amplified the CDR3 regions for these TCR beta libraries. TCRdb used MiXCR to reprocess the multiplex PCR reads, holding one entry per CDR3 protein. The sample holds some 400,000 distinct CDR3 sequences, around 14% seen once. From germline, CDR1 is ENHRY and CDR2 SYGVKD. V lost 7 bases and J lost 5, with 18 bases in between. This CDR3 comprises 14 residues. Whole-study results and caveats: Relative to new patients (roughly 900), persistent patients exhibited greater sharing of public clonotypes (approximately 3,000).

Another study also made use of these data, one on T cells in Graves' hyperthyroidism and ophthalmopathy.

V gene TRBV10-3 combines with J gene TRBJ2-7, with D perhaps TRBD1 or TRBD2 (5 bases each). This TCR came from a woman aged 30 to 39 with Graves disease. Source: peripheral blood mononuclear cells (PBMCs), taken at new diagnosis, from a patient treated with antithyroid drugs. The DNA of the CDR3 is TGTGCCATCATGGTGACCGGGACGCTCAACGAGCAGTACTTC. This translates into CAIMVTGTLNEQYF.